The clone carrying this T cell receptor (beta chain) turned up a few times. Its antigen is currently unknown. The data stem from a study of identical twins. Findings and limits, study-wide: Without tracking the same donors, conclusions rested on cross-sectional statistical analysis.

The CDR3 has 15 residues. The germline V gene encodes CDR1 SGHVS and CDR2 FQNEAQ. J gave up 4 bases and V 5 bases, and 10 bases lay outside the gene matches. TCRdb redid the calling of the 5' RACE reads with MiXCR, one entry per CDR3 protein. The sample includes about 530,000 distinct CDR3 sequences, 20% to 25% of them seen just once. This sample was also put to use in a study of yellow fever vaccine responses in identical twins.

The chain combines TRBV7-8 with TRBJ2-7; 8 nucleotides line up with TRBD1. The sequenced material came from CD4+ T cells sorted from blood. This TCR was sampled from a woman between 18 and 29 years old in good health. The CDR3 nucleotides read TGTGCCAGCAGCCCGGACAGGGTAGGCTCGTACGAGCAGTACTTC. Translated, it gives CASSPDRVGSYEQYF. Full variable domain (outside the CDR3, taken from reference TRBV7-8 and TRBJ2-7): GAGVSQSPRYKVAKRGQDVALRCDPISGHVSLFWYQQALGQGPEFLTYFQNEAQLDKSGLPSDRFFAERPEGSVSTLKIQRTQQEDSAVYLCASSPDRVGSYEQYFGPGTRLTVT.